This paragraph reports one T cell receptor beta chain. Original handling: Scientists estimated how many nucleated cells there were by amplifying reference gene primers. TCRdb's copy holds only in-frame clones and misses some; the assay was immunoSEQ multiplex PCR. For V, J and clone size, that table is used; D and trimming come from the DNA. The sample includes about 210,000 clones, roughly 91% of them seen just once. The sample is drawn from a study of blood T cell repertoires in COVID-19. Study at large: Symptom resolution, clearance, or two negative PCRs marked the recovered donors of Cohort 3. PBMCs, B-cell-depleted T cells, or T cells provided the cDNA or gDNA that made up the material.

Germline assignment: CDR1 MNHEY and CDR2 SVGEGT. Germline trimming cut 2 bases from V and 6 bases from J; bases unmatched to any gene: 6. There are 15 residues in the CDR3. The chain carries TRBV6-2 or TRBV6-3 and TRBJ2-1; 8 bases match TRBD2. The sequencing input was PBMCs or T cells enriched from blood (not recorded which). The source is a man aged 30-40 years in a cohort exposed to, infected with or recovered from COVID-19 (not recorded which). CDR3 region: CASSYRTSGPNEQFF. The CDR3 region has the DNA TGTGCCAGCAGTTACCGCACTAGCGGACCCAATGAGCAGTTCTTC.